This T cell receptor (beta chain) was documented in a study of blood T cell repertoires in COVID-19. Here immunoSEQ multiplex PCR was the method, and the copy in TCRdb shows in-frame clones only, minus some. This sample carries fewer than 400,000 clones, about nine tenths of them seen once, and the ten largest clones take 2.5% to 3.5%. Unmatched junction bases numbered 8, after V lost 5 bases and J lost 2 bases. The length of the CDR3 is 15 residues. In germline, CDR1 is SSHAT, CDR2 FNYEAQ (reference sequence). Seattle participants joined during active infection and were tracked over time. Sequenced sample: peripheral blood. The sequence came from a woman under 40 with COVID-19, enrolled during active disease. The rearrangement joins TRBV7-7 to TRBJ2-5; 7 nucleotides agree with TRBD1. CDR3 coding DNA: TGTGCCAGCAGCCCCACAGGGGTGGATCAAGAGACCCAGTACTTC. Translating it yields CASSPTGVDQETQYF.